This TCR beta chain was recovered during a study of blood T cell repertoires in COVID-19. Study information: COVID-19 samples collected from the United States, Italy and Spain covered acute and convalescent phases. Nucleic acid was either cDNA or gDNA, and it came from T cells, B-cell-depleted T cells, or PBMCs.

The sample holds one count of this clone. The authors' processing: Nucleated cell counts were estimated from reference gene primer amplification. Sequenced by immunoSEQ multiplex PCR; TCRdb stores in-frame clones only, minus some. V and J calls and clone size come straight from that table; D and trimming were deduced from the DNA. The sample records 270,000 or so clones, over 75% being singletons. Germline CDR1 reads MNHEY; CDR2 reads SVGAGI. The trim removed 7 bases at V and 1 base at J, leaving 7 bases unmatched. The CDR3 has 15 residues. The TCR originated in a human donor in a cohort sampled during active COVID-19. The sequenced sample consisted of peripheral blood. This chain joins TRBV6-5 and TRBJ2-1; 7 bases fit TRBD2. Written as DNA, the CDR3 is TGTGCCAGCATGTTAATGGGGGGGTCCTACAATGAGCAGTTCTTC. It translates to CASMLMGGSYNEQFF.